This T cell receptor beta chain was sequenced in a study of cytomegalovirus exposure and HLA in healthy donors. Study results and limitations: Most TCR sequences showed up rarely, but some public TCRs showed up in many donors.

On this clone itself: The target antigen is unknown.

CDR3 length: 15 residues. Germline CDR1 SGHNT, CDR2 YYREEE (reference sequence). The V and J ends lost 0 bases and 2 bases respectively, with 12 bases between them. TCRdb keeps only in-frame clones here, not all; method: immunoSEQ multiplex PCR. The sample yields around 150,000 clones, roughly nine tenths seen once. Sequencing used PBMCs. The sequence derives from a woman in her thirties in good health and CMV-seronegative. The V and J genes are TRBV5-4 and TRBJ2-7, with D hard to call. In DNA form, the CDR3 reads TGTGCCAGCAGCTTGGGGGTTAGATCGCCCTACGAGCAGTACTTC. Translating gives CASSLGVRSPYEQYF.